Below, 10 T cell receptor beta chains from the same sample are listed, as sequenced in a study of T cell responses to AZD1222 COVID-19 vaccine. Sequenced by immunoSEQ multiplex PCR; TCRdb stores in-frame clones only, minus some. The table lists about 93,000 clones, roughly 85% of them singletons. The specimen was peripheral blood, collected on day 0 of AZD1222 vaccination. These receptors were obtained from an adult in good health.

The V call is TRBV7-9, the J call TRBJ1-2; D unresolved. CDR3 size: 14 residues. Trimming removed 5 bases at V and 4 bases at J, with 14 bases between. Germline CDR1 and CDR2: SEHNR and FQNEAQ (reference sequence). The DNA of the CDR3 is TGTGCCAGCAGCCCCCAGAGTCGAAGCTATGGCTACACCTTC. It is translated as CASSPQSRSYGYTF.

This chain's CDR3 is CASSQQGTGELFF. In nucleotides, the CDR3 is TGTGCCAGCAGCCAACAGGGGACCGGGGAGCTGTTTTTT. V and J are TRBV3-1 (or the pseudogene TRBV3-2) and TRBJ2-2; possible D gene TRBD1, 6 bases. V gave up 2 bases and J gave up 5 bases, with 6 bases separating them. The length of the CDR3 is 13 residues. Per the germline V gene, CDR1 is LGHDT and CDR2 is YNNKEL (reference sequence).

The rearrangement links TRBV25-1 to TRBJ1-2; D ambiguous. Trimming left V 0 bases short and J 0 bases short, with 8 bases between. Germline V lookup: CDR1 MGHDK, CDR2 SYGVNS. The CDR3 spans 15 residues. The CDR3 DNA sequence: TGTGCCAGCAGTGAATACAAGGAAACTAACTATGGCTACACCTTC. The encoded protein is CASSEYKETNYGYTF.

This rearrangement joins TRBV6-2 or TRBV6-3 to TRBJ2-7, with D maybe TRBD2 (6 bases). The CDR3 is made up of 14 amino acids. Trimming shortened V by 5 bases and J by 3 bases, and 14 bases separated the two germline ends. Germline V gene sequence: CDR1 MNHEY, CDR2 SVGEGT. In DNA form, the CDR3 reads TGTGCCAGCAGTCCCGGACTACATTACTACGAGCAGTACTTC. Translation: CASSPGLHYYEQYF.

In nucleotides, the CDR3 is TGTGCCAGCAGTTCAAGCACCAACAGGGGGCGCTCGTATGGCTACACCTTC. This sequence encodes CASSSSTNRGRSYGYTF. The chain joins TRBV28 to TRBJ1-2; 9 nucleotides match TRBD1. Germline CDR1 reads MDHEN; CDR2 reads SYDVKM. The V gene end was trimmed by 4 bases and the J gene end by 5 bases; junction bases not matched to a gene: 14. This CDR3 is 17 amino acids long.

This chain links TRBV4-2 with TRBJ2-7; weak D call: TRBD2 (6 bases). V was trimmed by 4 bases and J by 5 bases, leaving 18 bases between them. The CDR3 covers 15 residues. Germline-derived CDR1 and CDR2 are LGHNA and YNFKEQ. The DNA of the CDR3 is TGTGCCAGCAGCCCTGTGACCGGGAGATTACACGAGCAGTACTTC. Amino acid sequence: CASSPVTGRLHEQYF.

The chain has TRBV7-3 and TRBJ2-7, with 10 bases fitting TRBD2. This CDR3 spans 13 amino acids. Per the germline V gene, CDR1 is SGHTA and CDR2 is FQGTGA. V shed 5 bases, J shed 5 bases, and the junction held 3 bases outside the gene matches. The DNA of the CDR3 is TGTGCCAGCAGCACTAGCGGGATAGACGAGCAGTACTTC. Amino acids: CASSTSGIDEQYF.

The chain joins TRBV5-1 to TRBJ2-5; D call uncertain. Germline V gene data show CDR1 as SGHRS and CDR2 as YFSETQ. The CDR3 has 14 amino acids. Trimming removed 0 bases at V and 4 bases at J, with 10 bases between. Here the CDR3 reads CASSLERPGETQYF. The DNA for the CDR3 is TGCGCCAGCAGCTTGGAACGGCCGGGAGAGACCCAGTACTTC.

For the CDR3, the DNA is TGTGCCAGCAGTTTAGGGGTATCTGTGTCAACTAATGAAAAACTGTTTTTT. Its translation is CASSLGVSVSTNEKLFF. The chain joins TRBV28 to TRBJ1-4; D is undetermined. Trimming shortened V by 2 bases and J by 0 bases, and 13 bases separated the two germline ends. Germline loops: CDR1 MDHEN, CDR2 SYDVKM. This CDR3 is built from 17 residues.

The count of this clone is one. The chain employs TRBV15 and TRBJ2-4, with 7 bases fitting TRBD1. The V segment lost 3 bases and the J segment 6 bases; nucleotides outside the gene matches: 2. The CDR3 length is 13 residues. Germline CDR1 LNHNV, CDR2 YYDKDF (reference sequence). CDR3 loop: CATSSNRGNIQYF. The CDR3 nucleotides are TGTGCCACCAGCAGTAACAGGGGAAACATTCAGTACTTC. Supplemented by reference TRBV15 and TRBJ2-4, the full variable domain reads DAMVIQNPRYQVTQFGKPVTLSCSQTLNHNVMYWYQQKSSQAPKLLFHYYDKDFNNEADTPDNFQSRRPNTSFCFLDIRSPGLGDTAMYLCATSSNRGNIQYFGAGTRLSVL.